The rows below give T cell receptor beta chains drawn from one sample of a study of blood T cell repertoires in COVID-19. The protocol was immunoSEQ multiplex PCR, while the TCRdb copy is restricted to in-frame clones and leaves out a portion. Of more than 50,000 clones listed, about four fifths were seen once; the top ten hold around 10%. The source material was peripheral blood. Source of these receptors: a human donor in a cohort sampled during active COVID-19. The CDR3 runs from the conserved cysteine through the conserved F or W. A D gene is named only where the DNA matches it firmly. Some rows have no size entry. The others give once, few or many, or a class for an expanded clone.

j_call v_call clone_size d_call cdr3_nt cdr3_aa
TRBJ1-1 TRBV12-3/TRBV12-4 - - TGTGCCAGCAGTTTATCAGGGACTGAAGCTTTCTTT CASSLSGTEAFF
TRBJ2-5 TRBV10-3 few TRBD1 TGTGCCATCAGCGGACAGGGTTCGGAGACCCAGTACTTC CAISGQGSETQYF
TRBJ2-3 TRBV27 - TRBD2 TGTGCCAGCAGTTTACGACTAGCGGGATTCACAGATACGCAGTATTTT CASSLRLAGFTDTQYF
TRBJ2-3 TRBV4-3 - TRBD2 TGCGCCAGCAGCCAAGATCGGACTAGCGGGAGGGCCATCAACACAGATACGCAGTATTTT CASSQDRTSGRAINTDTQYF
TRBJ1-2 TRBV5-4 - TRBD1 TGTGCCAGCAGCTCGGGGACAGGGGGTTTGGGTGGCTACACCTTC CASSSGTGGLGGYTF
TRBJ1-6 TRBV25-1 few - TGTGCCAGCAGTGTGCGGGACTCATATAATTCACCCCTCCACTTT CASSVRDSYNSPLHF
TRBJ2-1 TRBV3-1/TRBV3-2 - TRBD2 TGTGCCAGCAGCCAAGGGCCTAGCGGGAGGCCAACCTACAATGAGCAGTTCTTC CASSQGPSGRPTYNEQFF
TRBJ2-2 TRBV7-9 once - TGTGCCAGCAGCCTGTCCGGACTCACGAACACCGGGGAGCTGTTTTTT CASSLSGLTNTGELFF
TRBJ2-7 TRBV4-3 - - TGCGCCAGCAGCCAATACCGGGACACTTCCTACGAGCAGTACTTC CASSQYRDTSYEQYF
TRBJ1-2 TRBV6-5 once - TGTGCCAGCCGTTACATAACGGGAGGCTACACCTTC CASRYITGGYTF
TRBJ2-4 TRBV6-2/TRBV6-3 - TRBD1 TGTGCCAGCAGCTCGGGACAGCTCACAACAAACATTCAGTACTTC CASSSGQLTTNIQYF
TRBJ2-2 TRBV4-1 - TRBD2 TGCGCCAGCAGCCAATTCCTAGCGGGAGTCGGGGAGCTGTTTTTT CASSQFLAGVGELFF
TRBJ2-7 TRBV18 - TRBD1 TGTGCCAGCTCCCGGGACAGCCGGACCTACGAGCAGTACTTC CASSRDSRTYEQYF
TRBJ2-2 TRBV6-5 - TRBD1 TGTGCCAGCAGTTCGGACAGGGTGGGCACCGGGGAGCTGTTTTTT CASSSDRVGTGELFF
TRBJ2-7 TRBV20-1 - TRBD1 TGCAGTGCCCATGACAGGGACAGACAGTACTTC CSAHDRDRQYF
TRBJ2-7 TRBV9 - TRBD1 TGTGCCAGCAGCGCCCATCGGACAGGGCCCTACGAGCAGTACTTC CASSAHRTGPYEQYF
TRBJ2-7 TRBV28 - - TGTGCCAGCAGGGATAGCGGCGCTTCTGGGTACGAGCAGTACTTC CASRDSGASGYEQYF
TRBJ1-5 TRBV6-5 - - TGTGCCAGCTATGACTCACAGGCTAGCAATCAGCCCCAGCATTTT CASYDSQASNQPQHF
TRBJ2-7 TRBV13 - - TGTGCCAGCAGGTCCCGACGGGACACCCTCTCCTACGAGCAGTACTTC CASRSRRDTLSYEQYF
TRBJ2-2 TRBV7-2 - TRBD2 TGTGCCAGCAGCCCCCGGCTCGCGGGAGGAGGAACCGGGGAGCTGTTTTTT CASSPRLAGGGTGELFF
TRBJ1-6 TRBV30 once - TGTGCCTGGAGGGACAGCTATAATTCACCCCTCCACTTT CAWRDSYNSPLHF
TRBJ2-2 TRBV5-1 - - TGCGCCAGCGGCGGGGGCAGTCCGAACACCGGGGAGCTGTTTTTT CASGGGSPNTGELFF
TRBJ1-1 TRBV5-1 - - TGCGCCAGCAGCTGGGACCCGACAGGCGCGGAATCTATGAACACTGAAGCTTTCTTT CASSWDPTGAESMNTEAFF
TRBJ2-7 TRBV7-8 - TRBD1 TGTGCCAGCAGCTTGGGGACAGGGTTCGAGCAGTACTTC CASSLGTGFEQYF
TRBJ1-6 TRBV3-1/TRBV3-2 - - TGTGCCAGCAGCCCCAGCTCCTATAATTCACCCCTCCACTTT CASSPSSYNSPLHF
TRBJ2-7 TRBV9 - TRBD2 TGTGCCAGCAGCGCCGGGGAGGGGCCCTACGAGCAGTACTTC CASSAGEGPYEQYF
TRBJ1-3 TRBV27 once - TGTGCCAGCAGTCAGAGACAACAGGGATCCGGAAACACCATATATTTT CASSQRQQGSGNTIYF
TRBJ1-1 TRBV7-9 - - TGTGCCAGCAGCTTAGTTACTGTGAACACTGAAGCTTTCTTT CASSLVTVNTEAFF
TRBJ2-7 TRBV9 - TRBD2 TGTGCCAGCAGCGTTGGCGGGGGAACCTACGAGCAGTACTTC CASSVGGGTYEQYF
TRBJ1-6 TRBV12-3/TRBV12-4 once TRBD1 TGTGCCAGCCGGGACAGGAATTCACCCCTCCACTTT CASRDRNSPLHF
TRBJ2-3 TRBV4-3 - - TGCGCCAGCAGCCAAGATAACAGCAATGGCCCAGATACGCAGTATTTT CASSQDNSNGPDTQYF
TRBJ2-1 TRBV24-1 - TRBD2 TGTGCCACCAGTGGTGCTCCGTCTAGCGGCATACGTTTCAATGAGCAGTTCTTC CATSGAPSSGIRFNEQFF
TRBJ1-3 TRBV6-2/TRBV6-3 - - TGTGCCAGCAGTTCGGCAGGCCAATCTACTGGAAACACCATATATTTT CASSSAGQSTGNTIYF
TRBJ1-2 TRBV6-2/TRBV6-3 - TRBD1 TGTGCCAGCAGTAACGCCCAGGGGGCCAACTATGGCTACACCTTC CASSNAQGANYGYTF
TRBJ2-7 TRBV18 few - TGTGCCAGCTCACCAAGGTATATGACAGTGTCCGGAGCCTACGAGCAGTACTTC CASSPRYMTVSGAYEQYF
TRBJ1-5 TRBV5-6 - - TGTGCCAGCAGCGCGCAGGGTTATAGCAATCAGCCCCAGCATTTT CASSAQGYSNQPQHF
TRBJ2-2 TRBV11-3 few - TGTGCCAGCAGCTTAAGCAGGGGAAACACCGGGGAGCTGTTTTTT CASSLSRGNTGELFF
TRBJ1-2 TRBV24-1 few - TGTGCCACCAGTGAAGGGAGGGGCTATGGCTACACCTTC CATSEGRGYGYTF
TRBJ2-3 TRBV7-9 once - TGTGCCAGCAGCCCCGGGACTGCTAGCACAGATACGCAGTATTTT CASSPGTASTDTQYF
TRBJ2-7 TRBV3-1/TRBV3-2 few - TGTGCCAGCAGCCAAGGTCGGTGCTCTCTCTACGAGCAGTACTTC CASSQGRCSLYEQYF
TRBJ2-2 TRBV7-3 few - TGTGCCAGCAGCCAAAGTAGCGGAGTCCTCACCGGGGAGCTGTTTTTT CASSQSSGVLTGELFF
TRBJ1-1 TRBV1 few - TGCACCAGCAGCCAAGAACGGGGGGACCATCCTGAAGCTTTCTTT CTSSQERGDHPEAFF
TRBJ1-5 TRBV6-5 - - TGTGCCAGCAGTTATTCCCGGGTAGGCAATCAGCCCCAGCATTTT CASSYSRVGNQPQHF
TRBJ2-2 TRBV6-1 - - TGTGCCAGCAGTGTACTCCGGGGGAGTCGGGCCGGGGAGCTGTTTTTT CASSVLRGSRAGELFF
TRBJ1-2 TRBV7-9 few - TGTGCCAGCGCCCCCCTCAGGGTCTATGGCTACACCTTC CASAPLRVYGYTF
TRBJ1-6 TRBV6-5 - TRBD1 TGTGCCAGCAAAGGGACAGTAAACAATTCACCCCTCCACTTT CASKGTVNNSPLHF
TRBJ1-2 TRBV6-5 - - TGTGCCAGCAGTTACTCGAGGGGGACCCTGCGCGGCTACACCTTC CASSYSRGTLRGYTF
TRBJ2-7 TRBV7-2 - TRBD2 TGTGCCAGCAGCTTATCCGGGACTAGCGGGAGGAGGGGAGGATACGAGCAGTACTTC CASSLSGTSGRRGGYEQYF
TRBJ2-7 TRBV6-5 - TRBD1 TGTGCCAGCAGCCCCAGAGGACAGGGGGCCTACGAGCAGTACTTC CASSPRGQGAYEQYF
TRBJ2-6 TRBV5-1 few TRBD1 TGCGCCAGCAGCCAGATCCGGGACAGGGGCTCTGGGGCCAACGTCCTGACTTTC CASSQIRDRGSGANVLTF
TRBJ2-5 TRBV7-5 - - TGTGCCAGAAGTCCGGTATTAGGACTAGAGAACGATGGGACCCAGTACTTC CARSPVLGLENDGTQYF
TRBJ1-5 TRBV4-1 - TRBD1 TGCGCCAGCAGCCCTTTGGGACAGGGGTCACAGCCCCAGCATTTT CASSPLGQGSQPQHF
TRBJ1-1 TRBV5-6 few - TGTGCCAGCAGCTCCGGACTTTCTCTGTTTTACACTGAAGCTTTCTTT CASSSGLSLFYTEAFF
TRBJ1-1 TRBV23-1 - - TGCGCCAGCCCCCCCGCCAGGGTGAGCACTGAAGCTTTCTTT CASPPARVSTEAFF
TRBJ2-2 TRBV7-6 - - TGTGCCAGCAGCTTAGGGTCAGGGGTGGCCGGGGAGCTGTTTTTT CASSLGSGVAGELFF